Below are 5 T cell receptor beta chains sequenced from a single sample in a study of blood T cell repertoires in COVID-19 (TCRdb year 2020). Receptor amplification or capture employed the immunoSEQ multiplex PCR assay. TCRdb re-hosts the immuneACCESS table, in-frame sequences only. Its copies lack some clones; in the studies checked, an unresolved V gene accounts for under half of them, and the cause for the rest is not known. This sample has roughly 80,000 clones in its table, and around nine tenths of those were observed once. 1.5% to 2% of the sample lies in the top ten. The sequencing sample was made of peripheral blood. These TCRs come from a woman aged 55-70 years with acute or convalescent COVID-19.

DNA for the CDR3: TGTGCCAGCAGTTCCCTCGGGACTAGCGGGGGGTCAGATACGCAGTATTTT. Translating it yields CASSSLGTSGGSDTQYF. The gene calls are TRBV27 and TRBJ2-3, with 15 bases matching TRBD2. The CDR3 loop spans 17 amino acids. Unmatched junction bases numbered 6, after V lost 4 bases and J lost 4 bases. Germline assignment: CDR1 MNHEY and CDR2 SMNVEV (reference sequence).

This chain links TRBV28 with TRBJ2-5; D unresolved. Germline loops: CDR1 MDHEN, CDR2 SYDVKM. This CDR3 has 13 amino acids. V was pared by 2 bases and J by 9 bases, with 13 bases between. CDR3 sequence: CASSLVRYEAQYF. CDR3 DNA sequence: TGTGCCAGCAGTTTAGTAAGATATGAGGCCCAGTACTTC.

In this sample, this clone turned up once. The chain is built from TRBV7-9 and TRBJ1-1; 7 bases map to TRBD1. This CDR3 spans 16 amino acids. In germline, CDR1 is SEHNR, CDR2 FQNEAQ (reference sequence). Losses at the gene ends were 4 bases for V and 0 bases for J; bases not matched to a gene: 8. The CDR3 nucleotides are TGTGCCAGCAGCTCAGGGACAGCCGTGATGAACACTGAAGCTTTCTTT. As protein: CASSSGTAVMNTEAFF.

This clone has a single count. The chain is built from TRBV28 and TRBJ2-1, with 9 bases fitting TRBD1. The J segment lost 7 bases and the V segment lost 7 bases, leaving 8 bases of the junction unmatched. The germline V gene has CDR1 MDHEN and CDR2 SYDVKM. The CDR3 consists of 14 residues. As DNA, the CDR3 is TGTGCCAGCACCATGGGACAGGGTGGGAATGAGCAGTTCTTC. Translating it yields CASTMGQGGNEQFF.

The chain links TRBV5-1 to TRBJ1-1, with D possibly TRBD1 on 6 matching bases. Per germline, CDR1 SGHRS and CDR2 YFSETQ. V shed 3 bases and J shed 0 bases, with 18 bases lying between them. The CDR3 is made up of 17 amino acids. The CDR3 DNA reads TGCGCCAGCAGCTCTACAGGGAATCCTCTCATGAACACTGAAGCTTTCTTT. Translating it yields CASSSTGNPLMNTEAFF. The full variable domain, completed using reference TRBV5-1 and TRBJ1-1, is KAGVTQTPRYLIKTRGQQVTLSCSPISGHRSVSWYQQTPGQGLQFLFEYFSETQRNKGNFPGRFSGRQFSNSRSEMNVSTLELGDSALYLCASSSTGNPLMNTEAFFGQGTRLTVV.